One and the same sample provided the 32 T cell receptor beta chains below, sequenced in a study of CD8+ T cells in alopecia areata. Isolated RNA was reverse transcribed into cDNA used as the sequencing template. Libraries were prepared by immunoSEQ multiplex PCR; TCRdb keeps only in-frame clonotypes and omits some of them. The data show some 80,000 clones, roughly 66% seen once. Treatment defined: oral pan-JAK inhibitor, 5-10 mg twice daily. The source material was CD8+ T cells sorted from blood, sampled at week 24, from a patient treated with tofacitinib. These receptors came from a human donor with alopecia areata.

This clone was seen a single time. The V gene is TRBV5-1, the J gene TRBJ1-1, with D uncertain. CDR1 and CDR2 (germline): SGHRS, YFSETQ. This CDR3 has 14 amino acids. Between the trimmed V and J ends, which lost 4 bases and 1 base, there was a span of 11 bases. This CDR3 is CASSRHTGNTEAFF. The CDR3 coding sequence is TGCGCCAGCAGCCGTCACACCGGGAACACTGAAGCTTTCTTT.

This clone was counted a few times. The rearrangement links TRBV2 to TRBJ2-2; no clear D. CDR1 is SNHLY and CDR2 is FYNNEI in the germline V gene. The CDR3 extends over 15 amino acids. Trimming cost V 3 bases and J 2 bases, with 10 bases left between them. The CDR3 region has the DNA TGTGCCAGCAGTGAGTCGCCAATCAACACCGGGGAGCTGTTTTTT. The encoded protein is CASSESPINTGELFF.

CDR3 DNA: TGTGCCTGGAGCGAAGGGGGCCCTAGCTCTGGGGCCAACGTCCTGACTTTC. Its protein is CAWSEGGPSSGANVLTF. V usage is TRBV30 and J usage is TRBJ2-6; 7 positions agree with TRBD1. CDR3 length: 17 residues. With V trimmed by 3 bases and J by 0 bases, 8 bases remained unmatched. Germline V gene lookup returns CDR1 GTSNPN and CDR2 SVGIG (reference sequence).

J is TRBJ2-7 and V is TRBV9, with D unclear. CDR1 and CDR2 (germline): SGDLS, YYNGEE. The CDR3 extends over 13 amino acids. The germline V and J ends were trimmed by 0 bases and 7 bases, with 11 bases remaining between them. CDR3 coding DNA: TGTGCCAGCAGCGTAGTACCGACGAGTGAGCAGTACTTC. This encodes CASSVVPTSEQYF.

The rearrangement joins TRBV5-4 to TRBJ2-6, with D perhaps matching TRBD1 (5 bases). Germline values: CDR1 SGHNT, CDR2 YYREEE (reference sequence). The CDR3 contains 17 residues. V was shortened by 0 bases and J by 0 bases, with 10 bases between the two germline ends. The CDR3 reads CASSLGGHFSGANVLTF. CDR3 DNA: TGTGCCAGCAGCTTGGGTGGACATTTCTCTGGGGCCAACGTCCTGACTTTC.

The V call is TRBV27, the J call TRBJ1-1; weak D call: TRBD1 (5 bases). This CDR3 has 15 residues. Trimming pared 5 bases from V and 3 bases from J, leaving 16 bases between. CDR1 is MNHEY and CDR2 is SMNVEV in the germline V gene (reference sequence). CDR3 in DNA: TGTGCCAGCAGTGCACTTGGACATTTGGACACTGAAGCTTTCTTT. This encodes CASSALGHLDTEAFF.

The CDR3 nucleotides are TGTGCCAGCAGCTCCTGGCTAACTGGGGACGGCTACACCTTC. Protein: CASSSWLTGDGYTF. The chain couples TRBV7-2 to TRBJ1-2; a weak D match, TRBD1 (5 bases). V was trimmed by 4 bases and J by 8 bases, leaving 17 bases between them. The germline gives CDR1 SGHTA, CDR2 FQGNSA. This CDR3 has 14 residues.

This chain uses TRBV5-1 with TRBJ1-1, with D unclear. The germline CDR1 and CDR2 sequences are SGHRS and YFSETQ. Deletions cut 4 bases from V and 5 bases from J, with 12 bases between. This CDR3 has 13 amino acids. The CDR3 coding sequence is TGCGCCAGCAGCGCATCTGGGGAAACTGAAGCTTTCTTT. Translating gives CASSASGETEAFF.

The chain employs TRBV2 and TRBJ2-3; TRBD2 agrees at 8 bases. Trimming removed 9 bases from V and 2 bases from J; junction bases left unmatched: 10. The V gene's germline CDR1 is SNHLY and CDR2 FYNNEI. This CDR3 spans 15 amino acids. CDR3 amino acids: CARFLIAGLTDTQYF. CDR3 nucleotide sequence: TGTGCCAGATTTCTCATAGCGGGACTCACAGATACGCAGTATTTT.

The chain uses TRBV4-1 and TRBJ2-1; D is uncertain. The germline V gene has CDR1 MGHRA and CDR2 YSYEKL. This CDR3 contains 16 residues. Trimming cost V 8 bases and J 0 bases, with 17 bases left between them. In DNA form, the CDR3 reads TGCGCCAGCGGGAACAGTCAACTAAGCTCCTACAATGAGCAGTTCTTC. Translation: CASGNSQLSSYNEQFF.

This clone was seen more than once but under ten times. The gene calls are TRBV9 and TRBJ1-1; D is unclear. Trimming removed 3 bases at V and 5 bases at J, with 11 bases between. This CDR3 comprises 13 residues. Germline CDR1 reads SGDLS; CDR2 reads YYNGEE. Written as DNA, the CDR3 is TGTGCCAGCAGCGATGGACCGGGAACTGAAGCTTTCTTT. Its translation is CASSDGPGTEAFF.

This chain connects TRBV6-6 to TRBJ2-5, with TRBD1 matching 9 bases. The J segment lost 0 bases and the V segment lost 8 bases, leaving 1 base of the junction unmatched. Germline V CDR1 and CDR2: MNHNY, SVGAGI (reference sequence). The CDR3 loop spans 13 amino acids. CDR3 DNA sequence: TGTGCCAGCCGGACAGGGGACCAAGAGACCCAGTACTTC. Amino acids: CASRTGDQETQYF.

The chain recombines TRBV4-1 with TRBJ1-5; 8 bases are a match to TRBD1. This CDR3 is built from 15 residues. The V gene end was trimmed by 3 bases and the J gene end by 6 bases; junction bases not matched to a gene: 7. CDR1 is MGHRA, CDR2 YSYEKL, per germline. CDR3 amino acids: CASSHGQGLGQPQHF. CDR3 nucleotides: TGCGCCAGCAGCCACGGACAGGGTTTAGGTCAGCCCCAGCATTTT.

CDR3 nucleotides: TGCGCCAGCAGCCCCGGGACAGGGGTCTACGAGCAGTACTTC. The encoded protein is CASSPGTGVYEQYF. This sequence joins TRBV5-1 and TRBJ2-7; 10 bases fit TRBD1. The J segment lost 3 bases and the V segment lost 4 bases, leaving 4 bases of the junction unmatched. The germline V gene encodes CDR1 SGHRS and CDR2 YFSETQ. The CDR3 runs to 14 residues.

The rearrangement uses TRBV5-1 and TRBJ2-5; 10 bases are shared with TRBD2. The V gene's germline CDR1 is SGHRS and CDR2 YFSETQ. Trimming at V came to 4 bases and at J to 5 bases, leaving 17 bases not matched to a gene. CDR3 length equals 18 residues. The CDR3: CASSPGLGAGGPEETQYF. DNA for the CDR3: TGCGCCAGCAGCCCTGGCCTTGGAGCGGGAGGGCCGGAGGAGACCCAGTACTTC. Drawing the rest from reference TRBV5-1 and TRBJ2-5, the complete variable domain is KAGVTQTPRYLIKTRGQQVTLSCSPISGHRSVSWYQQTPGQGLQFLFEYFSETQRNKGNFPGRFSGRQFSNSRSEMNVSTLELGDSALYLCASSPGLGAGGPEETQYFGPGTRLLVL.

This clone was observed a handful of times. The V and J genes are TRBV10-3 and TRBJ1-5; no reliable D call. Trimming stripped 10 bases from V and 1 base from J, with 11 bases between. CDR3 length equals 13 residues. Germline V lookup: CDR1 ENHRY, CDR2 SYGVKD. The CDR3 DNA sequence: TGTGCCAGTCAAGAGGACAGCAATCAGCCCCAGCATTTT. Amino acid sequence: CASQEDSNQPQHF.

The chain carries TRBV29-1 and TRBJ2-7, with unresolved D. CDR1 is SQVTM, CDR2 ANQGSEA, per germline. The CDR3 extends over 11 amino acids. V was cut by 7 bases and J by 5 bases, with 12 bases left in between. The CDR3 region is CSAEEDNEQYF. CDR3 sequence (DNA): TGCAGCGCAGAAGAAGACAACGAGCAGTACTTC.

The chain links TRBV4-1 to TRBJ2-3; D is unclear. Germline CDR1 MGHRA, CDR2 YSYEKL. The CDR3 has 12 amino acids. V shed 3 bases and J shed 3 bases, with 4 bases lying between them. CDR3 in DNA: TGCGCCAGCAGCCATTTAACAGATACGCAGTATTTT. This translates into CASSHLTDTQYF.

V and J are TRBV2 and TRBJ2-1; 7 bases are shared with TRBD1. This CDR3 comprises 14 residues. V trimming: 6 bases; J trimming: 4 bases; junction bases outside the gene matches: 6. Germline-derived CDR1 and CDR2 are SNHLY and FYNNEI. CDR3 nucleotides: TGTGCCAGCAGGGGGGCAGGGGGTTACAATGAGCAGTTCTTC. This encodes CASRGAGGYNEQFF.

This clone has just a few counts. This chain connects TRBV2 to TRBJ2-7, with a possible D match to TRBD1 (8 bases). V was trimmed by 8 bases and J by 6 bases, leaving 20 bases between them. The CDR3 is 14 amino acids. The V gene's germline CDR1 is SNHLY and CDR2 FYNNEI. The CDR3 coding sequence is TGTGCCAGCGGAGAACAGGGGGTAGCGGGCGAGCAGTACTTC. It translates to CASGEQGVAGEQYF.

This chain connects TRBV5-6 to TRBJ1-3; tentative D call: TRBD1 (5 bases). V was clipped by 1 base and J by 8 bases, with 16 bases between them. Germline CDR1 SGHDT, CDR2 YYEEEE. The CDR3 contains 15 residues. In nucleotides, the CDR3 is TGTGCCAGCAGCTTGCGGGGCTCTACAGGACACACCATATATTTT. It codes for CASSLRGSTGHTIYF.

The CDR3 here is CASRDRAIGHEQFF. For the CDR3, the DNA is TGCGCCAGCAGGGACAGGGCCATAGGCCATGAGCAGTTCTTC. The chain couples TRBV23-1 to TRBJ2-1; TRBD1 matches 8 bases. TRBV23-1 is recorded as an ORF, its role being uncertain. Trimming cost V 6 bases and J 8 bases; bases outside gene matches: 9. This CDR3 comprises 14 residues.

The rearrangement links TRBV30 to TRBJ2-2; 10 bases map to TRBD1. V was pared by 2 bases and J by 6 bases, with 6 bases of the junction left unmatched. The CDR3 contains 15 residues. Germline V lookup: CDR1 GTSNPN, CDR2 SVGIG (reference sequence). CDR3 protein: CAWSQGTGVSGELFF. The CDR3 DNA sequence: TGTGCCTGGAGTCAGGGGACAGGGGTTTCCGGGGAGCTGTTTTTT.

This clone showed up just a few times. The V gene is TRBV7-2, the J gene TRBJ2-7; no reliable D call. Germline values: CDR1 SGHTA, CDR2 FQGNSA. The CDR3 consists of 12 residues. V shed 1 base and J shed 7 bases, with 8 bases lying between them. CDR3 nucleotides: TGTGCCAGCAGCTTAGGGGCCAGGGAGCAGTACTTC. Its protein is CASSLGAREQYF. Looking up the rest from reference TRBV7-2 and TRBJ2-7 gives the full variable domain: GAGVSQSPSNKVTEKGKDVELRCDPISGHTALYWYRQSLGQGLEFLIYFQGNSAPDKSGLPSDRFSAERTGGSVSTLTIQRTQQEDSAVYLCASSLGAREQYFGPGTRLTVT.

This clone was counted only a few times. In DNA form, the CDR3 reads TGCGCCAGCAGCCAAGATTCGAGAGGGCCATCCGGAAACACCATATATTTT. Encoded protein: CASSQDSRGPSGNTIYF. The rearrangement joins TRBV4-3 to TRBJ1-3; no firm D call. This CDR3 contains 17 residues. CDR1 is LGHNA, CDR2 YSLEER, per germline. V was trimmed by 0 bases and J by 4 bases, leaving 16 bases between them.

This clone has just a few counts. The chain recombines TRBV5-1 with TRBJ2-7, with D unclear. The CDR3 contains 17 residues. Looked up from germline, CDR1 is SGHRS and CDR2 is YFSETQ. V shed 1 base and J shed 0 bases, with 17 bases lying between them. CDR3 DNA sequence: TGCGCCAGCAGCTTGCGACTGATGGACCGCTACTCCTACGAGCAGTACTTC. Its translation: CASSLRLMDRYSYEQYF.

The gene calls are TRBV27 and TRBJ1-6; D uncertain. V was pared by 6 bases and J by 11 bases, with 17 bases between. This CDR3 is built from 14 residues. CDR1 is MNHEY, CDR2 SMNVEV, per germline (reference sequence). The CDR3: CASRRTLTHPPLHF. The CDR3, as DNA: TGTGCCAGCAGAAGGACCCTGACGCATCCACCCCTCCACTTT.

This clone was seen a single time. The V call is TRBV9, the J call TRBJ1-3, with D uncertain. V lost 3 bases, J lost 4 bases, and 8 bases lay in between. The germline V gene has CDR1 SGDLS and CDR2 YYNGEE. This CDR3 is built from 13 residues. This CDR3 is CASSDSGGNTIYF. In DNA, the CDR3 is TGTGCCAGCAGCGATTCCGGGGGAAACACCATATATTTT.

This chain connects TRBV23-1 to TRBJ1-1; D is ambiguous. TRBV23-1 is reported as an ORF; its role is uncertain. This CDR3 contains 15 residues. Trimming left V 3 bases short and J 0 bases short, with 11 bases between. The CDR3: CASSQVCWMNTEAFF. The CDR3 DNA reads TGCGCCAGCAGTCAGGTCTGCTGGATGAACACTGAAGCTTTCTTT.

The V gene is TRBV5-4, the J gene TRBJ2-3; D is unresolved. The germline V and J ends were trimmed by 0 bases and 1 base, with 9 bases remaining between them. Germline CDR1 and CDR2: SGHNT and YYREEE (reference sequence). This CDR3 is 15 amino acids long. The CDR3 loop is CASSLVGFGTDTQYF. CDR3 in DNA: TGTGCCAGCAGCTTGGTAGGGTTCGGCACAGATACGCAGTATTTT.

A note on this clone: At one end, the junction sequence differs from germline, possibly due to a read error. The genes are TRBV6-1 and TRBJ2-7; perhaps TRBD2 as D (5 bases). Germline V gene data show CDR1 as MNHNS and CDR2 as SASEGT. This CDR3 is 13 amino acids long. CDR3 in amino acids: CASSEASSQWQHF. CDR3 bases: TGTGCCAGCAGTGAAGCGTCTAGCCAATGGCAGCACTTC.

This clone was seen a handful of times. V gene TRBV30 combines with J gene TRBJ2-1, with a tentative D call TRBD2 (5 bases). CDR3 length: 14 amino acids. The V and J ends lost 4 bases and 9 bases respectively, with 19 bases between them. Germline CDR1 is GTSNPN and CDR2 is SVGIG (reference sequence). This CDR3 reads CAWTGLGAVVEQFF. For the CDR3, the DNA is TGTGCCTGGACCGGGTTAGGAGCGGTTGTTGAGCAGTTCTTC. The whole variable domain, filled in from reference TRBV30 and TRBJ2-1, reads SQTIHQWPATLVQPVGSPLSLECTVEGTSNPNLYWYRQAAGRGLQLLFYSVGIGQISSEVPQNLSASRPQDRQFILSSKKLLLSDSGFYLCAWTGLGAVVEQFFGPGTRLTVL.